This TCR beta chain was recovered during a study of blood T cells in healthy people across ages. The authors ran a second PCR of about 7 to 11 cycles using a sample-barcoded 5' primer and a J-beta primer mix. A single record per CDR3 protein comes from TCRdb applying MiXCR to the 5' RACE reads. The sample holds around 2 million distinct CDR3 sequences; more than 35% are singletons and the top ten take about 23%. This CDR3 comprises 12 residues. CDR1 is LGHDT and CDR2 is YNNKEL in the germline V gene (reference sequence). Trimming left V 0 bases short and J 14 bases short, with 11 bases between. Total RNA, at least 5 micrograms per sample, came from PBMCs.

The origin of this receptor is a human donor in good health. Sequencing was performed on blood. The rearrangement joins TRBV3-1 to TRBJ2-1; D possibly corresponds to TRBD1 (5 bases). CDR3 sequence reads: CASSQDTGGEFF. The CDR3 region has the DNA TGTGCCAGCAGCCAAGATACAGGTGGGGAGTTCTTC.